The 26 T cell receptor beta chains listed next were all sequenced from one sample in a study of response to subunit inactivated influenza vaccine. TCRdb independently ran MiXCR on the RT-PCR reads; one entry per CDR3 protein. The sample gives approximately 300,000 distinct CDR3 sequences, about 20% of which show up once; 10% is in the top ten. The sequencing here drew on PBMCs from blood, taken roughly 20 months after vaccination. The source is a man aged 45 to 70 who received an inactivated influenza vaccine.

At least ten counts were recorded for this clonotype. The rearrangement links TRBV12-3 or TRBV12-4 to TRBJ1-5, with D perhaps matching TRBD1 (5 bases). CDR3 length: 14 amino acids. The V end was cut by 2 bases, the J end by 7 bases, with 12 bases between. DNA of the CDR3: TGTGCCAGCAGTTTACTCGGGGGAGGCCAGCCCCAGCATTTT. Encoded protein: CASSLLGGGQPQHF.

The chain joins TRBV5-1 to TRBJ2-5; TRBD1 is a possible D gene (5 bases). V lost 2 bases and J 5 bases, leaving 13 bases between the germline ends. The CDR3 runs 14 residues. CDR1 and CDR2 (germline): SGHRS, YFSETQ. CDR3 nucleotides: TGCGCCAGCAGCTTCGGGCAGGGTCAGGAGACCCAGTACTTC. Protein sequence: CASSFGQGQETQYF.

The chain employs TRBV20-1 and TRBJ2-7, with D tentatively TRBD1 (6 bases). CDR3 length equals 14 residues. CDR1 and CDR2 from the germline V gene are DFQATT and SNEGSKA (reference sequence). Trimming left V 3 bases short and J 7 bases short, with 19 bases between. CDR3 loop: CSARWGQTEKEQYF. The CDR3 bases are TGCAGTGCTAGGTGGGGGCAGACGGAAAAGGAGCAGTACTTC.

This clonotype came up a few times. The chain couples TRBV4-2 to TRBJ1-1, with D uncertain. Looked up from germline, CDR1 is LGHNA and CDR2 is YNFKEQ. With 4 bases removed from V and 2 bases from J, the gap between germline ends came to 11 bases. The CDR3 has 14 residues. This CDR3 reads CASSPSFQNTEAFF. CDR3 coding DNA: TGTGCCAGCAGCCCGAGCTTCCAAAACACTGAAGCTTTCTTT.

In its sample, this clonotype was seen a few times. The chain has TRBV12-3 or TRBV12-4 and TRBJ2-2; no clear D. The CDR3 extends over 13 amino acids. The ends were cut back, 4 bases at V and 7 bases at J, with 10 bases in the middle. The CDR3 loop is CASSSYSGGELFF. CDR3 in DNA: TGTGCCAGCAGTTCTTATTCTGGCGGGGAGCTGTTTTTT.

There are a few counts of this clonotype. The chain combines TRBV12-3 or TRBV12-4 with TRBJ2-7, with TRBD2 matching 7 bases. Trimming took 4 bases from V and 5 from J; bases not matched to a gene: 11. CDR3 length equals 15 residues. This CDR3 is CASSSGGGRLNEQYF. DNA for the CDR3: TGTGCCAGCAGTTCCGGAGGCGGGAGACTAAACGAGCAGTACTTC.

This chain uses TRBV2 with TRBJ1-1; D is unresolved. The ends were cut back, 5 bases at V and 11 bases at J, with 18 bases in the middle. CDR1 SNHLY and CDR2 FYNNEI come from the germline V gene. CDR3 size: 13 residues. The CDR3 region has the DNA TGTGCCAGCAGTTATCAGAGGAACCCCCCCGCTTTCTTT. It encodes CASSYQRNPPAFF.

This clonotype appeared a few times. The chain uses TRBV4-3 and TRBJ1-2; 8 bases match TRBD1. The CDR3 runs to 15 residues. Germline V gene data show CDR1 as LGHNA and CDR2 as YSLEER. V lost 1 base, J lost 2 bases, and 3 bases stayed unmatched. CDR3 protein: CASSQAGDRNYGYTF. The CDR3, as DNA: TGCGCCAGCAGCCAAGCCGGGGACAGGAACTATGGCTACACCTTC.

This clonotype was counted ten times or more. The chain has TRBV6-5 and TRBJ1-1; TRBD1 aligns across 10 bases. This CDR3 region has 15 residues. V lost 2 bases and J lost 5; bases outside the gene matches: 5. Germline values: CDR1 MNHEY, CDR2 SVGAGI. The CDR3 DNA sequence: TGTGCCAGCAGTTACACCGGGACAGGGGAGACTGAAGCTTTCTTT. This gives the protein CASSYTGTGETEAFF.

The table lists this clonotype with many counts. The chain carries TRBV5-1 and TRBJ1-6; tentatively, D is TRBD1 (6 bases). The CDR3 consists of 16 residues. The V gene lost 4 bases and the J gene lost 7 bases, with 18 bases spanning the gap. The germline V gene encodes CDR1 SGHRS and CDR2 YFSETQ. DNA for the CDR3: TGCGCCAGCAGCGAAGGGGGGCTTTTGGACAATTCACCCCTCCACTTT. It codes for CASSEGGLLDNSPLHF.

This clonotype was observed at least ten times. This sequence joins TRBV4-2 and TRBJ2-5, with 10 bases fitting TRBD2. The germline V gene encodes CDR1 LGHNA and CDR2 YNFKEQ. The length of the CDR3 is 14 residues. V gave up 8 bases and J gave up 4 bases; unmatched junction bases: 7. CDR3 amino acids: CASSSGGALETQYF. CDR3 DNA sequence: TGTGCCAGCTCAAGCGGGGGGGCCTTAGAGACCCAGTACTTC.

The sample holds a few counts of this clonotype. Just one base apart from a much larger clone, this may be a read error. The J gene is TRBJ1-1, the V gene TRBV7-2; possibly TRBD1 for D (5 bases). Germline V gene data show CDR1 as SGHTA and CDR2 as FQGNSA. The length of the CDR3 is 14 residues. The V end lost 5 bases, the J end lost 0 bases, and 10 bases lay between the germline ends. The CDR3 loop is CASSHGTVNTEAFF. In DNA form, the CDR3 reads TGTGCCAGCAGCCACGGGACGGTGAACACTGAAGCTTTCTTT.

The chain couples TRBV20-1 to TRBJ1-1; D is undetermined. Germline CDR1 and CDR2: DFQATT and SNEGSKA (reference sequence). The CDR3 runs 13 residues. V lost 3 bases and J lost 3, with 11 bases in between. The CDR3 reads CSARGYLDTEAFF. CDR3 nucleotides: TGCAGTGCTAGGGGATACCTGGACACTGAAGCTTTCTTT.

This clonotype was detected only a few times. V usage is TRBV20-1 and J usage is TRBJ2-1; TRBD2 matches 7 bases. The CDR3 is 15 residues long. Germline V gene data show CDR1 as DFQATT and CDR2 as SNEGSKA (reference sequence). V shed 0 bases and J 6 bases; nucleotides not matched to a gene: 8. The CDR3, as DNA: TGCAGTGCTAGAGATCGCGGGAGTTTCCGCAATGAGCAGTTCTTC. Protein: CSARDRGSFRNEQFF.

V is TRBV6-5 and J is TRBJ2-1; D possibly corresponds to TRBD2 (6 bases). Germline values: CDR1 MNHEY, CDR2 SVGAGI. The CDR3 consists of 11 residues. The V end lost 8 bases, the J end lost 6 bases, and 8 bases lay between the germline ends. CDR3 coding DNA: TGTGCCAGCGCCGGGGGCAATGAGCAGTTCTTC. It yields the protein CASAGGNEQFF.

This clonotype was recorded at least ten times. The chain is built from TRBV7-6 and TRBJ2-5, with 11 bases identical to TRBD2. The CDR3 loop spans 18 amino acids. Germline V gene lookup returns CDR1 SGHVS and CDR2 FNYEAQ. V trimming: 5 bases; J trimming: 2 bases; junction bases outside the gene matches: 13. The DNA of the CDR3 is TGTGCCAGCAGCCCCTGGGTTGGGACTAGCGGATTACAAGAGACCCAGTACTTC. It codes for CASSPWVGTSGLQETQYF.

This rearrangement joins TRBV18 to TRBJ1-1; possibly TRBD1 for D (5 bases). The germline V and J ends were trimmed by 5 bases and 0 bases, with 7 bases remaining between them. The germline V gene has CDR1 KGHSH and CDR2 LQKENI. The CDR3 covers 13 residues. CDR3: CASSGGVNTEAFF. The CDR3 nucleotides read TGTGCCAGCTCAGGGGGGGTGAACACTGAAGCTTTCTTT.

The chain couples TRBV20-1 to TRBJ2-1; D gene unclear. Trimming stripped 4 bases from V and 14 bases from J, with 18 bases between. This CDR3 is built from 12 residues. From germline, CDR1 is DFQATT and CDR2 SNEGSKA (reference sequence). The CDR3 nucleotides read TGCAGTGCTACTTACCATGTCCTTGGTGAGTTCTTC. Translation: CSATYHVLGEFF.

This clonotype was observed many times. This chain joins TRBV5-1 and TRBJ1-1; D not certain. V was pared by 2 bases and J by 0 bases, with 8 bases between. The CDR3 has 14 residues. Germline-derived CDR1 and CDR2 are SGHRS and YFSETQ. The CDR3 DNA reads TGCGCCAGCAGCTTAGGCCGACTGAACACTGAAGCTTTCTTT. Translated: CASSLGRLNTEAFF.

The chain employs TRBV7-9 and TRBJ2-5, with D possibly TRBD2 on 5 matching bases. The germline V gene encodes CDR1 SEHNR and CDR2 FQNEAQ (reference sequence). V was trimmed by 7 bases and J by 5 bases, leaving 11 bases between them. There are 12 residues in the CDR3. The CDR3 spells CASNSGGETQYF. CDR3 DNA sequence: TGTGCCAGCAATTCCGGCGGGGAGACCCAGTACTTC.

The chain links TRBV12-3 or TRBV12-4 to TRBJ1-2; TRBD1 agrees at 7 bases. There are 14 residues in the CDR3. The V gene end was trimmed by 6 bases and the J gene end by 7 bases; junction bases not matched to a gene: 11. CDR3 in amino acids: CASSPDRAAAGYTF. DNA for the CDR3: TGTGCCAGCAGCCCTGACAGGGCCGCGGCTGGCTACACCTTC.

This clonotype occurred a few times. V and J are TRBV12-3 or TRBV12-4 and TRBJ2-4; 8 bases align to TRBD1. V lost 6 bases and J lost 3; bases outside the gene matches: 4. CDR3 length equals 14 residues. CDR3 nucleotides: TGTGCCAGCAGACGGACAGGGAACAAAAACATTCAGTACTTC. This sequence encodes CASRRTGNKNIQYF.

This clonotype showed up just a few times. The rearrangement uses TRBV24-1 and TRBJ2-3; 7 positions agree with TRBD2. The CDR3 has 16 amino acids. V shed 1 base, J shed 5 bases, and the junction held 8 bases outside the gene matches. Per the germline V gene, CDR1 is KGHDR and CDR2 is SFDVKD. The CDR3 region is CATSDFPSGVVDTQYF. CDR3 sequence (DNA): TGTGCCACCAGTGATTTCCCCAGCGGGGTGGTAGATACGCAGTATTTT.

V and J are TRBV7-2 and TRBJ1-5, with TRBD1 matching 7 bases. The V gene end was trimmed by 1 base and the J gene end by 5 bases; junction bases not matched to a gene: 8. The CDR3 is 16 amino acids. The V gene's germline CDR1 is SGHTA and CDR2 FQGNSA. The CDR3 region has the DNA TGTGCCAGCAGCTTAGTTATGAGACAGGGATATCAGCCCCAGCATTTT. It codes for CASSLVMRQGYQPQHF.

This clonotype was counted a few times. J is TRBJ2-7 and V is TRBV3-1; TRBD2 matches 9 bases. Unmatched junction bases numbered 10, after V lost 2 bases and J lost 5 bases. This CDR3 comprises 16 residues. Looked up from germline, CDR1 is LGHDT and CDR2 is YNNKEL (reference sequence). The CDR3 reads CASSQSSSGTSNEQYF. CDR3 coding DNA: TGTGCCAGCAGCCAATCCTCCTCCGGGACTAGCAACGAGCAGTACTTC.

The CDR3: CASSRRRWDNTVNEQFF. The CDR3 bases are TGTGCCAGCAGCCGACGGAGGTGGGACAACACAGTCAATGAGCAGTTCTTC. The V call is TRBV7-2, the J call TRBJ2-1; maybe TRBD1 (6 bases). V gave up 5 bases and J gave up 6 bases, with 23 bases separating them. Germline CDR1 and CDR2: SGHTA and FQGNSA. This CDR3 region has 17 residues.